The 28 T cell receptor beta chains presented below share a single source sample, sequenced in a study of blood T cell repertoires in COVID-19. Method: immunoSEQ multiplex PCR; TCRdb's copy keeps in-frame clones and lacks some. Here the sample spans approximately 70,000 clones, about nine tenths being singletons. Sequenced input: peripheral blood. Receptor source: a man aged 50-60 years with active COVID-19.

The gene calls are TRBV14 and TRBJ2-3; 7 bases are shared with TRBD1. Germline CDR1 reads SGHDN; CDR2 reads FVKESK. V lost 1 base to trimming and J lost 6 bases; unmatched junction nucleotides: 1. The CDR3 runs to 13 residues. The CDR3 reads CASSQGQGDTQYF. CDR3 bases: TGTGCCAGCAGCCAAGGACAGGGTGATACGCAGTATTTT.

The CDR3 coding sequence is TGTGCCACCGATGGCCCTCCTCAGGGAGGGACTACCTACGAGCAGTACTTC. Translating it yields CATDGPPQGGTTYEQYF. This chain uses TRBV28 with TRBJ2-7, with 7 bases aligning to TRBD2. From germline, CDR1 is MDHEN and CDR2 SYDVKM. CDR3 length: 17 amino acids. The J segment lost 2 bases and the V segment lost 10 bases, leaving 20 bases of the junction unmatched.

The chain links TRBV30 to TRBJ2-1; D may be TRBD2 (5 bases). Germline CDR1 GTSNPN, CDR2 SVGIG (reference sequence). The V end lost 4 bases, the J end lost 11 bases, and 12 bases lay between the germline ends. The CDR3 runs to 11 residues. The CDR3, as DNA: TGTGCCTGGACCCCCGGGGATCAGCAGTTCTTC. Amino acids: CAWTPGDQQFF. Using reference TRBV30 and TRBJ2-1 for the parts outside the CDR3, the full variable domain is SQTIHQWPATLVQPVGSPLSLECTVEGTSNPNLYWYRQAAGRGLQLLFYSVGIGQISSEVPQNLSASRPQDRQFILSSKKLLLSDSGFYLCAWTPGDQQFFGPGTRLTVL.

A few counts support this clone. The chain combines TRBV7-9 with TRBJ1-2; tentatively, D is TRBD1 (5 bases). The CDR3 runs to 14 residues. Trimming cost V 2 bases and J 4 bases, with 11 bases left between them. Germline assignment: CDR1 SEHNR and CDR2 FQNEAQ (reference sequence). The CDR3 sequence: CASSLSETVYGYTF. In nucleotides, the CDR3 is TGTGCCAGCAGCTTAAGCGAGACAGTCTATGGCTACACCTTC.

This chain connects TRBV30 to TRBJ2-1; 11 bases align to TRBD2. The CDR3 loop spans 13 amino acids. The trim removed 5 bases at V and 8 bases at J, leaving 5 bases unmatched. Per the germline V gene, CDR1 is GTSNPN and CDR2 is SVGIG (reference sequence). Here the CDR3 DNA reads TGTGCCTGGGCTAGCGGGAGGAGACATGAGCAGTTCTTC. Protein sequence: CAWASGRRHEQFF.

This clone was seen just once. The V gene is TRBV6-5, the J gene TRBJ2-2, with TRBD1 matching 7 bases. The V segment lost 7 bases and the J segment 5 bases; nucleotides outside the gene matches: 4. The CDR3 is 13 amino acids. The germline V gene encodes CDR1 MNHEY and CDR2 SVGAGI. The CDR3 reads CASTRQGTGELFF. CDR3 bases: TGTGCCAGCACCCGACAGGGTACCGGGGAGCTGTTTTTT.

The V call is TRBV3-1 (or the pseudogene TRBV3-2), the J call TRBJ1-2; no reliable D call. The CDR3 has 15 residues. CDR1 is LGHDT and CDR2 is YNNKEL in the germline V gene (reference sequence). Trimming shortened V by 0 bases and J by 4 bases, and 12 bases separated the two germline ends. The CDR3 here is CASSQEAAVFYGYTF. The CDR3, as DNA: TGTGCCAGCAGCCAAGAGGCGGCCGTGTTCTATGGCTACACCTTC.

V is TRBV9 and J is TRBJ2-2, with 9 bases that match TRBD1. The germline CDR1 and CDR2 sequences are SGDLS and YYNGEE. With V trimmed by 2 bases and J by 7 bases, 3 bases remained unmatched. The CDR3 sequence is 14 residues long. CDR3 protein: CASSVGQGGGELFF. The CDR3 DNA reads TGTGCCAGCAGCGTGGGACAGGGCGGCGGGGAGCTGTTTTTT. The entire variable domain, with the rest obtained from reference TRBV9 and TRBJ2-2, is as follows: DSGVTQTPKHLITATGQRVTLRCSPRSGDLSVYWYQQSLDQGLQFLIQYYNGEERAKGNILERFSAQQFPDLHSELNLSSLELGDSALYFCASSVGQGGGELFFGEGSRLTVL.

The chain has TRBV30 and TRBJ2-1; 8 bases line up with TRBD2. V lost 3 bases to trimming and J lost 0 bases; unmatched junction nucleotides: 1. Germline values: CDR1 GTSNPN, CDR2 SVGIG (reference sequence). This CDR3 contains 14 residues. This CDR3 is CAWSRGGSYNEQFF. The CDR3 nucleotides read TGTGCCTGGAGCCGGGGGGGCTCCTACAATGAGCAGTTCTTC.

This clone was observed a handful of times. V gene TRBV5-4 combines with J gene TRBJ1-2, with 7 bases that match TRBD1. J was trimmed by 7 bases and V by 5 bases; bases with no gene match: 8. The CDR3 totals 13 residues. In germline, CDR1 is SGHNT, CDR2 YYREEE (reference sequence). In nucleotides, the CDR3 is TGTGCCAGCAGATATGGGGGGACAGTTGGCTACACCTTC. It is translated as CASRYGGTVGYTF. Combining the CDR3 with reference TRBV5-4 and TRBJ1-2 gives the whole variable domain ETGVTQSPTHLIKTRGQQVTLRCSSQSGHNTVSWYQQALGQGPQFIFQYYREEENGRGNFPPRFSGLQFPNYSSELNVNALELDDSALYLCASRYGGTVGYTFGSGTRLTVV.

The chain recombines TRBV30 with TRBJ2-3, with 11 bases matching TRBD2. This CDR3 is 19 amino acids long. V shed 2 bases, J shed 6 bases, and the junction held 19 bases outside the gene matches. The V gene's germline CDR1 is GTSNPN and CDR2 SVGIG (reference sequence). The CDR3 region is CAWSTGTSGLTSSGDTQYF. For the CDR3, the DNA is TGTGCCTGGAGTACTGGGACTAGCGGCTTGACCTCCTCGGGGGATACGCAGTATTTT.

The chain links TRBV6-5 to TRBJ1-3; D uncertain. The germline V gene has CDR1 MNHEY and CDR2 SVGAGI. This CDR3 has 15 amino acids. V lost 10 bases to trimming and J lost 4 bases, with 20 bases between them. CDR3 coding DNA: TGTGCCACCCTTCAAAGTCTGGGCGTGGGAAACACCATATATTTT. Amino acids: CATLQSLGVGNTIYF.

The J gene is TRBJ2-7, the V gene TRBV3-1 (or the pseudogene TRBV3-2), with D perhaps matching TRBD1 (6 bases). CDR1 LGHDT and CDR2 YNNKEL come from the germline V gene (reference sequence). Trimming cost V 1 base and J 2 bases, with 9 bases left between them. The CDR3 runs 14 residues. The CDR3 DNA sequence: TGTGCCAGCAGCCAAGTCAACAGGGCCTACGAGCAGTACTTC. The encoded protein is CASSQVNRAYEQYF.

V and J are TRBV6-5 and TRBJ2-3; 9 nucleotides align to TRBD2. V dropped 6 bases and J dropped 4; count of bases not matched to a gene: 8. Germline lookup yields CDR1 MNHEY and CDR2 SVGAGI. The CDR3 has 15 amino acids. The CDR3 nucleotides are TGTGCCAGCAGGGGCCTAGCGGGATGGGCAGATACGCAGTATTTT. Its protein is CASRGLAGWADTQYF.

The V call is TRBV7-2, the J call TRBJ1-2; D remains ambiguous. V lost 5 bases, J lost 1 base, and 11 bases lay in between. The CDR3 consists of 14 residues. CDR1 and CDR2 from the germline V gene are SGHTA and FQGNSA. CDR3 sequence: CASSTQSFNYGYTF. The CDR3 DNA follows: TGTGCCAGCAGCACACAGAGTTTTAACTATGGCTACACCTTC.

In its sample, this clone was seen once. The chain recombines TRBV4-1 with TRBJ2-1, with TRBD2 matching 8 bases. Germline-derived CDR1 and CDR2 are MGHRA and YSYEKL. This CDR3 is built from 16 residues. J was trimmed by 5 bases and V by 0 bases; bases with no gene match: 6. The CDR3 bases are TGCGCCAGCAGCCAAGATAGAAGCGGGAGTAACAATGAGCAGTTCTTC. It encodes CASSQDRSGSNNEQFF.

The sample holds one count of this clone. The chain is built from TRBV4-3 and TRBJ2-1; maybe TRBD1 (5 bases). CDR1 LGHNA and CDR2 YSLEER come from the germline V gene. The length of the CDR3 is 13 residues. Trimming left V 0 bases short and J 14 bases short, with 14 bases between. This chain's CDR3 is CASSQDQGKVKFF. In DNA, the CDR3 is TGCGCCAGCAGCCAAGATCAGGGTAAGGTAAAGTTCTTC.

The chain carries TRBV5-4 and TRBJ2-1; D is unresolved. V was trimmed by 1 base and J by 2 bases, leaving 10 bases between them. CDR1 and CDR2 (germline): SGHNT, YYREEE (reference sequence). CDR3 length: 15 amino acids. The CDR3 bases are TGTGCCAGCAGCTTGTCTCCCGAGACCTACAATGAGCAGTTCTTC. This gives the protein CASSLSPETYNEQFF.

This chain joins TRBV5-5 and TRBJ1-4, with TRBD1 identical over 7 bases. From germline, CDR1 is SGHKS and CDR2 YYEKEE (reference sequence). The CDR3 covers 15 residues. V lost 4 bases to trimming and J lost 3 bases; unmatched junction nucleotides: 6. CDR3 sequence (DNA): TGTGCCAGCAGCAGTACAGGGGCTCCTAATGAAAAACTGTTTTTT. Translating gives CASSSTGAPNEKLFF.

The rearrangement uses TRBV9 and TRBJ2-5, with TRBD2 matching over 12 bases. The CDR3 length is 15 residues. Trimming took 6 bases from V and 5 from J; bases not matched to a gene: 8. Germline values: CDR1 SGDLS, CDR2 YYNGEE. DNA for the CDR3: TGTGCCAGCACCCCTAGCGGGAGGGCCTGGGAGACCCAGTACTTC. This translates into CASTPSGRAWETQYF.

This clone was seen only a few times. CDR3 DNA: TGCGCCAGCAGCACGGAGAGGCGTGATTCACCCCTCCACTTT. It yields the protein CASSTERRDSPLHF. This rearrangement joins TRBV5-1 to TRBJ1-6; no firm D call. V was trimmed by 4 bases and J by 8 bases, leaving 13 bases between them. CDR1 SGHRS and CDR2 YFSETQ come from the germline V gene. The CDR3 is 14 amino acids.

This clone was seen a few times. The chain joins TRBV24-1 to TRBJ2-1; 8 bases agree with TRBD2. Germline-derived CDR1 and CDR2 are KGHDR and SFDVKD. This CDR3 is 16 amino acids long. With 4 bases clipped from V and 4 bases from J, the junction kept 8 bases outside the gene matches. CDR3 region: CATSDLPSGPYNEQFF. In DNA, the CDR3 is TGTGCCACCAGTGACCTCCCTAGCGGGCCTTACAATGAGCAGTTCTTC.

This rearrangement joins TRBV3-1 (or the pseudogene TRBV3-2) to TRBJ2-7, with D perhaps matching TRBD2 (5 bases). V lost 5 bases, J lost 3 bases, and 8 bases lay in between. This CDR3 is built from 12 residues. Germline V gives CDR1 LGHDT, CDR2 YNNKEL (reference sequence). CDR3 sequence reads: CASSYRDYEQYF. The CDR3 nucleotides read TGTGCCAGCAGCTACCGGGACTACGAGCAGTACTTC.

The V call is TRBV2, the J call TRBJ2-7, with 9 bases lining up with TRBD1. Per germline, CDR1 SNHLY and CDR2 FYNNEI. CDR3 length: 14 residues. The V segment lost 4 bases and the J segment 1 base; nucleotides outside the gene matches: 2. The CDR3 region is CASSGGQGSYEQYF. Here the CDR3 DNA reads TGTGCCAGCAGTGGGGGACAGGGTTCCTACGAGCAGTACTTC.

The CDR3 is CATSGAGQGDTGELFF. The DNA of the CDR3 is TGTGCCACCAGTGGGGCCGGACAGGGGGACACCGGGGAGCTGTTTTTT. The chain uses TRBV24-1 and TRBJ2-2; 10 bases line up with TRBD1. This CDR3 has 16 residues. CDR1 is KGHDR and CDR2 is SFDVKD in the germline V gene. J gave up 3 bases and V 5 bases, and 5 bases lay outside the gene matches.

The chain is built from TRBV6-5 and TRBJ1-2; 7 bases agree with TRBD1. With 10 bases clipped from V and 0 bases from J, the junction kept 11 bases outside the gene matches. The V gene's germline CDR1 is MNHEY and CDR2 SVGAGI. This CDR3 contains 15 residues. CDR3 sequence (DNA): TGTGCCACCGTTACAGGGGCCCCTCCTAACTATGGCTACACCTTC. Its translation: CATVTGAPPNYGYTF.

The V gene is TRBV2, the J gene TRBJ1-6; D remains ambiguous. The V end was cut by 2 bases, the J end by 3 bases, with 11 bases between. The CDR3 consists of 16 residues. Germline loops: CDR1 SNHLY, CDR2 FYNNEI. The CDR3 DNA sequence: TGTGCCAGCAGTGAATACCCCTCGGGCTATAATTCACCCCTCCACTTT. As protein: CASSEYPSGYNSPLHF.

The chain has TRBV27 and TRBJ2-7, with 11 positions matching TRBD2. This CDR3 has 16 residues. CDR1 is MNHEY and CDR2 is SMNVEV in the germline V gene (reference sequence). The V and J ends lost 3 bases and 1 base, in that order; junction bases with no gene match: 5. The DNA for the CDR3 is TGTGCCAGCAGTTTGTGGGGGACTAGCGGTTCCTACGAGCAGTACTTC. Its translation: CASSLWGTSGSYEQYF.